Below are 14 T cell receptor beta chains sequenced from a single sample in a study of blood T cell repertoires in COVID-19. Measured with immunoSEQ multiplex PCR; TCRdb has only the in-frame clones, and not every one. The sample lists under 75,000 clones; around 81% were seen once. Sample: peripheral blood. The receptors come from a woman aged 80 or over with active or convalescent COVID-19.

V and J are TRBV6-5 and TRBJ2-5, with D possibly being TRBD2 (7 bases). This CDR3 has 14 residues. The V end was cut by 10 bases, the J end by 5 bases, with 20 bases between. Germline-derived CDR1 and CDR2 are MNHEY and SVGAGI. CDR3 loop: CATGDGGPRETQYF. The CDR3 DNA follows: TGTGCCACAGGAGACGGGGGGCCTAGGGAGACCCAGTACTTC.

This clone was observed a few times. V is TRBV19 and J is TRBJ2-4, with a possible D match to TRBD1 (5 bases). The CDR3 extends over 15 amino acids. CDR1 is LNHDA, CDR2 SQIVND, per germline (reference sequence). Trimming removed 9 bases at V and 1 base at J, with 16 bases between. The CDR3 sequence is CASNAGSYAKNIQYF. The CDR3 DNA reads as TGTGCCAGCAACGCAGGGTCCTATGCCAAAAACATTCAGTACTTC.

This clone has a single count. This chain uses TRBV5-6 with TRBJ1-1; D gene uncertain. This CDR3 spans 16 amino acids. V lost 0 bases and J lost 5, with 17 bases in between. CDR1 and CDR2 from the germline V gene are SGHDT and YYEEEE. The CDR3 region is CASSLAPVGGQTEAFF. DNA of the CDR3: TGTGCCAGCAGCTTGGCACCGGTTGGAGGTCAAACTGAAGCTTTCTTT. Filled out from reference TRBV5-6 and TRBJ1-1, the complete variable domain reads DAGVTQSPTHLIKTRGQQVTLRCSPKSGHDTVSWYQQALGQGPQFIFQYYEEEERQRGNFPDRFSGHQFPNYSSELNVNALLLGDSALYLCASSLAPVGGQTEAFFGQGTRLTVV.

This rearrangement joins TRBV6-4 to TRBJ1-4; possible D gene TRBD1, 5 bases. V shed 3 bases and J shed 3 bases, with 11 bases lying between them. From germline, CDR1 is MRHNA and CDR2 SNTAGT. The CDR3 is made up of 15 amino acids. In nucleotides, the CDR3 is TGTGCCAGCAGTGATATGGCAGGGCCTAATGAAAAACTGTTTTTT. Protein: CASSDMAGPNEKLFF.

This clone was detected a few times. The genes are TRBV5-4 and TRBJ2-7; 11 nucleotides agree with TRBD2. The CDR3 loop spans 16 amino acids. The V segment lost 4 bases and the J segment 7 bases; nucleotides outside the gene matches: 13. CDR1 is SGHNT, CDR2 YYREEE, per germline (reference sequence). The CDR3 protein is CASSPLGLAGGKEQYF. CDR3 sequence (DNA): TGTGCCAGCAGCCCCCTAGGGCTAGCGGGGGGAAAAGAGCAGTACTTC.

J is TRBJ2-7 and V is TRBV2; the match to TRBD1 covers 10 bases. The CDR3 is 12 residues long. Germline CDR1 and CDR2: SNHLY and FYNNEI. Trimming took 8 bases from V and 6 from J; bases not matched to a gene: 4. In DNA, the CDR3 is TGTGCCAGCGGGACAGGGGTCGTCGAGCAGTACTTC. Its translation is CASGTGVVEQYF.

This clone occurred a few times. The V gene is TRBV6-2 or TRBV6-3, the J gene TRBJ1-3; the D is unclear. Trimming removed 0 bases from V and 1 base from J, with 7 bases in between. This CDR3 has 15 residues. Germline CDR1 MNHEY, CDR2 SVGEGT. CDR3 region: CASSYSTASGNTIYF. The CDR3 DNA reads TGTGCCAGCAGTTACTCCACTGCTTCTGGAAACACCATATATTTT.

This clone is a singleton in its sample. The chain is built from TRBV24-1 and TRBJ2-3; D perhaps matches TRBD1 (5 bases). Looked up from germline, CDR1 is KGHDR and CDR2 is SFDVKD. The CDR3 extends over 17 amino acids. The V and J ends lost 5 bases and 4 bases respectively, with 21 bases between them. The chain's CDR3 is CATSGPVRGRVPDTQYF. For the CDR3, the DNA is TGTGCCACCAGTGGTCCCGTACGCGGCAGGGTACCAGATACGCAGTATTTT.

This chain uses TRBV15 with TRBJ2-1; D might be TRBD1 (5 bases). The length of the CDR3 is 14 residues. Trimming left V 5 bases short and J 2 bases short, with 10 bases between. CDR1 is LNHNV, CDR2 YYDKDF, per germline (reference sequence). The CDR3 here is CATSGAAPYNEQFF. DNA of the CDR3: TGTGCCACCAGCGGGGCGGCACCCTACAATGAGCAGTTCTTC.

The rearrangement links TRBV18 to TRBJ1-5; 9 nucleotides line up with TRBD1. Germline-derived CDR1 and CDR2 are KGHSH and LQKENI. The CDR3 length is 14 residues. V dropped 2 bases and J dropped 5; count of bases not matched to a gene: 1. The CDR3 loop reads CASSPRQGDQPQHF. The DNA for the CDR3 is TGTGCCAGCTCACCAAGACAGGGGGATCAGCCCCAGCATTTT.

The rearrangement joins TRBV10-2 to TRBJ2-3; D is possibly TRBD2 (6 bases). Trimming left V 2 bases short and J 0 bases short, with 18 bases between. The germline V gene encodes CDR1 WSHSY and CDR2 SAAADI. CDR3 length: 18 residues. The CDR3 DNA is TGCGCCAGCAGTGAGCTTATCTCTTCGGGGGAGAGCACAGATACGCAGTATTTT. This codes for CASSELISSGESTDTQYF.

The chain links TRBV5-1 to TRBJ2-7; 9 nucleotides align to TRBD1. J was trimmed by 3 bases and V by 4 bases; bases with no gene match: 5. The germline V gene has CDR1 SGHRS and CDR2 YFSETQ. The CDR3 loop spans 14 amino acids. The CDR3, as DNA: TGCGCCAGCAGCAGGGGACAGGGAATCTACGAGCAGTACTTC. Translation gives CASSRGQGIYEQYF. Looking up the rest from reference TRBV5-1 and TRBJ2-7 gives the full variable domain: KAGVTQTPRYLIKTRGQQVTLSCSPISGHRSVSWYQQTPGQGLQFLFEYFSETQRNKGNFPGRFSGRQFSNSRSEMNVSTLELGDSALYLCASSRGQGIYEQYFGPGTRLTVT.

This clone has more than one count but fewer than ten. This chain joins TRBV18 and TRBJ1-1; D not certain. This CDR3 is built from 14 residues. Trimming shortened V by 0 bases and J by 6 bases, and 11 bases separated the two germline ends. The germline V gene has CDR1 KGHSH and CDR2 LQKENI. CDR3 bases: TGTGCCAGCTCACCACCGAATTACAGTTCTGAAGCTTTCTTT. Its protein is CASSPPNYSSEAFF.

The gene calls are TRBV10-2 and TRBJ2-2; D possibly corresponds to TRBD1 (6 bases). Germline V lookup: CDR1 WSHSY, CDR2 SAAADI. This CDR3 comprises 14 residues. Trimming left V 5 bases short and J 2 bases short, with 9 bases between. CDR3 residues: CASSLGANTGELFF. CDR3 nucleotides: TGCGCCAGCAGTTTGGGGGCAAACACCGGGGAGCTGTTTTTT.